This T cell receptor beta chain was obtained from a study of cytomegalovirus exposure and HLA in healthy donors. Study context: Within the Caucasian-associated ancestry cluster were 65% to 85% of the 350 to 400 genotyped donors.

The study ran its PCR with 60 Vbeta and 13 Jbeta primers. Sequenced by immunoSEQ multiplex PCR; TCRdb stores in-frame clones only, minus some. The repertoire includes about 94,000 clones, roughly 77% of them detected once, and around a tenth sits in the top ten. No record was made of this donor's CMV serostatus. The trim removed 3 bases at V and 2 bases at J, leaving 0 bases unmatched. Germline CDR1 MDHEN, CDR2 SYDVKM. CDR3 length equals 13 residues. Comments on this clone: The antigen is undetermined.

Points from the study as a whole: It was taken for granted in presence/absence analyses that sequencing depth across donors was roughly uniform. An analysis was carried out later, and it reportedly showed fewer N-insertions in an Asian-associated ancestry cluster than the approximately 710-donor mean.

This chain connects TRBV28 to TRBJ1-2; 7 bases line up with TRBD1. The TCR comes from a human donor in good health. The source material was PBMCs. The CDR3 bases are TGTGCCAGCAGTTTGGGACAGAACTATGGCTACACCTTC. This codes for CASSLGQNYGYTF.